This passage covers 19 T cell receptor beta chains from one sample sequenced in a study of blood T cell repertoires in COVID-19. Method: immunoSEQ multiplex PCR; TCRdb's copy keeps in-frame clones and lacks some. Of about 380,000 clones listed, nearly 90% were seen once; the top ten hold 6.5% to 7%. Sequencing was carried out using peripheral blood. The receptors come from a man aged 18-30 years with active or convalescent COVID-19.

The rearrangement links TRBV12-5 to TRBJ2-7; weak D call: TRBD2 (5 bases). V shed 4 bases and J shed 0 bases, with 13 bases lying between them. CDR1 LGHNT and CDR2 FRNRAP come from the germline V gene. The CDR3 length is 15 residues. The CDR3: CASGSEGQSSYEQYF. For the CDR3, the DNA is TGTGCTAGTGGTTCAGAGGGTCAAAGCTCCTACGAGCAGTACTTC.

The chain recombines TRBV4-1 with TRBJ1-6, with D possibly TRBD1 on 6 matching bases. This CDR3 has 15 residues. Trimming took 0 bases from V and 12 from J, leaving 15 bases between them. Germline V gene data show CDR1 as MGHRA and CDR2 as YSYEKL. CDR3 DNA: TGCGCCAGCAGCCAAGATGATACAGGGCGGGTACCCCTCCACTTT. Its protein product is CASSQDDTGRVPLHF.

The CDR3 is CASSYSLAGVAEQYF. The CDR3 nucleotides read TGTGCCAGCAGTTACTCTCTAGCGGGAGTCGCCGAGCAGTACTTC. The chain is built from TRBV6-2 or TRBV6-3 and TRBJ2-7; 10 nucleotides agree with TRBD2. This CDR3 comprises 15 residues. V trimming: 0 bases; J trimming: 6 bases; junction bases outside the gene matches: 5. CDR1 and CDR2 from the germline V gene are MNHEY and SVGEGT.

In this sample, this clone turned up once. The chain uses TRBV6-5 and TRBJ1-6; no definite D call. The V end lost 8 bases, the J end lost 3 bases, and 8 bases lay between the germline ends. The CDR3 sequence is 13 residues long. Germline assignment: CDR1 MNHEY and CDR2 SVGAGI. The CDR3 coding sequence is TGTGCCAGCTTAACCAGCTATAATTCACCCCTCCACTTT. It yields the protein CASLTSYNSPLHF.

The V gene is TRBV10-3, the J gene TRBJ2-7, with D possibly being TRBD2 (5 bases). Germline CDR1 reads ENHRY; CDR2 reads SYGVKD. Trimming pared 6 bases from V and 0 bases from J, leaving 18 bases between. The CDR3 covers 16 residues. The CDR3 coding sequence is TGTGCCATCAGCCCTCGGGGTGGCGGCAGCTCCTACGAGCAGTACTTC. Translated, it gives CAISPRGGGSSYEQYF.

The chain links TRBV28 to TRBJ1-5, with D hard to call. V lost 3 bases to trimming and J lost 4 bases, with 13 bases between them. This CDR3 region has 15 residues. CDR1 MDHEN and CDR2 SYDVKM come from the germline V gene. For the CDR3, the DNA is TGTGCCAGCAGTTTGTCCTTAGCGGAGAATCAGCCCCAGCATTTT. Its translation: CASSLSLAENQPQHF.

In its sample, this clone was seen once. The V call is TRBV5-6, the J call TRBJ2-7; D is uncertain. The CDR3 has 14 residues. Germline CDR1 and CDR2: SGHDT and YYEEEE. V lost 0 bases to trimming and J lost 2 bases, with 9 bases between them. The CDR3 DNA is TGTGCCAGCAGCTTGGCACTCAACGCCTACGAGCAGTACTTC. Translated: CASSLALNAYEQYF. The whole variable domain, remainder taken from reference TRBV5-6 and TRBJ2-7, is DAGVTQSPTHLIKTRGQQVTLRCSPKSGHDTVSWYQQALGQGPQFIFQYYEEEERQRGNFPDRFSGHQFPNYSSELNVNALLLGDSALYLCASSLALNAYEQYFGPGTRLTVT.

This chain joins TRBV2 and TRBJ2-2, with D possibly matching TRBD1 (6 bases). Per germline, CDR1 SNHLY and CDR2 FYNNEI. The CDR3 length is 12 residues. Between the trimmed V and J ends, which lost 9 bases and 7 bases, there was a span of 12 bases. The CDR3 sequence is CASGTFGGELFF. The CDR3 DNA is TGTGCCAGTGGGACATTCGGCGGGGAGCTGTTTTTT.

This clone appeared once. The chain has TRBV11-3 and TRBJ2-7; 9 positions match TRBD1. CDR3 size: 15 residues. Trimming took 4 bases from V and 4 from J; bases not matched to a gene: 8. Germline V gives CDR1 SGHNT, CDR2 YENEEA. DNA of the CDR3: TGTGCCAGCAGCTCCTGGACAGGGGATCAGTACGAGCAGTACTTC. Translating it yields CASSSWTGDQYEQYF.

CDR3: CATSRVYTRQATNEKLFF. Here the CDR3 DNA reads TGTGCCACCAGCAGGGTCTACACCCGACAGGCAACTAATGAAAAACTGTTTTTT. The genes are TRBV15 and TRBJ1-4; a possible D gene is TRBD1 (6 bases). The CDR3 runs 18 residues. Per germline, CDR1 LNHNV and CDR2 YYDKDF (reference sequence). V lost 3 bases, J lost 0 bases, and 17 bases lay in between.

The chain couples TRBV10-3 to TRBJ2-3; D is uncertain. Trimming cost V 7 bases and J 2 bases, with 7 bases left between them. Germline lookup yields CDR1 ENHRY and CDR2 SYGVKD. The CDR3 totals 12 residues. The CDR3 here is CAITPDTDTQYF. CDR3 bases: TGTGCCATCACCCCAGACACAGATACGCAGTATTTT.

The CDR3 sequence is CASSIPRGPGNQPQHF. CDR3 DNA: TGTGCCAGTAGTATCCCCAGAGGGCCGGGCAATCAGCCCCAGCATTTT. The chain couples TRBV19 to TRBJ1-5; D is unclear. Germline assignment: CDR1 LNHDA and CDR2 SQIVND (reference sequence). Trimming left V 3 bases short and J 2 bases short, with 14 bases between. The CDR3 covers 16 residues.

The chain uses TRBV28 and TRBJ1-2; 9 nucleotides agree with TRBD1. The junction had 8 bases not matched to a gene; V was cut back by 8 bases and J by 7 bases. CDR1 and CDR2 (germline): MDHEN, SYDVKM. This CDR3 is 13 amino acids long. This CDR3 is CASGGQGIGGYTF. CDR3 DNA sequence: TGTGCCAGCGGCGGACAGGGGATTGGTGGCTACACCTTC.

This sequence joins TRBV7-6 and TRBJ1-5; 10 bases align to TRBD1. Trimming cost V 5 bases and J 1 base; bases outside gene matches: 5. This CDR3 has 16 amino acids. Germline-derived CDR1 and CDR2 are SGHVS and FNYEAQ. For the CDR3, the DNA is TGTGCCAGCAGCGCGACAGGGGGCATGAGCAATCAGCCCCAGCATTTT. This sequence encodes CASSATGGMSNQPQHF.

This chain links TRBV19 with TRBJ1-4, with D unresolved. The CDR3 runs to 16 residues. V lost 5 bases to trimming and J lost 8 bases, with 21 bases between them. Germline V lookup: CDR1 LNHDA, CDR2 SQIVND (reference sequence). This CDR3 reads CASSSLTRRQSEKLFF. The CDR3 DNA sequence: TGTGCCAGTAGTTCCTTAACGCGGAGGCAATCCGAAAAACTGTTTTTT.

J is TRBJ2-7 and V is TRBV7-2; 10 positions agree with TRBD2. The CDR3 consists of 14 residues. Germline CDR1 and CDR2: SGHTA and FQGNSA. The junction had 3 bases not matched to a gene; V was cut back by 4 bases and J by 3 bases. DNA for the CDR3: TGTGCCAGCAGCTCCGGGACTAGCGTCTACGAGCAGTACTTC. Amino acids: CASSSGTSVYEQYF.

The chain recombines TRBV5-1 with TRBJ2-3, with D possibly being TRBD1 (5 bases). Trimming removed 4 bases from V and 5 bases from J, with 14 bases in between. Per germline, CDR1 SGHRS and CDR2 YFSETQ. There are 14 residues in the CDR3. The CDR3 is CASSRTPELDTQYF. The CDR3 DNA reads TGCGCCAGCAGCAGGACACCTGAGTTAGATACGCAGTATTTT. The full variable domain, rest sourced from reference TRBV5-1 and TRBJ2-3, is KAGVTQTPRYLIKTRGQQVTLSCSPISGHRSVSWYQQTPGQGLQFLFEYFSETQRNKGNFPGRFSGRQFSNSRSEMNVSTLELGDSALYLCASSRTPELDTQYFGPGTRLTVL.

The chain combines TRBV11-2 with TRBJ2-5, with TRBD2 matching over 10 bases. CDR1 and CDR2 from the germline V gene are SGHAT and FQNNGV. V dropped 3 bases and J dropped 3; count of bases not matched to a gene: 4. The CDR3 totals 15 residues. The CDR3 region is CASSFQGLAEETQYF. In DNA form, the CDR3 reads TGTGCCAGCAGCTTCCAAGGACTAGCGGAAGAGACCCAGTACTTC.

The chain combines TRBV18 with TRBJ1-6; the D gene is possibly TRBD1 (6 bases). Per germline, CDR1 KGHSH and CDR2 LQKENI. V lost 1 base and J 9 bases, leaving 16 bases between the germline ends. The CDR3 consists of 16 residues. CDR3 nucleotides: TGTGCCAGCTCACCACAAAAGGCCAGGGGTTTTTCACCCCTCCACTTT. It codes for CASSPQKARGFSPLHF.